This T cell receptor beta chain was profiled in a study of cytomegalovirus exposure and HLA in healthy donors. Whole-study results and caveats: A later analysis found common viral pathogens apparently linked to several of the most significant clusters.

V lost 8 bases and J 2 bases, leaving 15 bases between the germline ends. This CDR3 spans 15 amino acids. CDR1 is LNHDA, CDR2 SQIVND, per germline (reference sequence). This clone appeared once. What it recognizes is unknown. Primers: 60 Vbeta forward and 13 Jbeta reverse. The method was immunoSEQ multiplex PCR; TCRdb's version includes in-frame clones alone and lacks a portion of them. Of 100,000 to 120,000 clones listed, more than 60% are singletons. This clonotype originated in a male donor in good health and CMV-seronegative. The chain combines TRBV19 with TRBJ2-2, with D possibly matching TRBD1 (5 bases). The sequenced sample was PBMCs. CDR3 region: CASRSGPFNTGELFF. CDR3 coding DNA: TGTGCCAGTCGGTCAGGGCCCTTTAACACCGGGGAGCTGTTTTTT.